This TCR beta chain is from a study of cytomegalovirus exposure and HLA in healthy donors. About the study: Early released data comprised around 80 million unique TCRs from HLA-typed donors. The study placed 80% to 90% of its roughly 430 genotyped donors in the Caucasian-associated ancestry cluster.

The PCR used 60 Vbeta and 13 Jbeta primers. Profiled with immunoSEQ multiplex PCR; TCRdb holds only in-frame clones, not every one. The sample yields 98,000 or so clones, roughly 72% seen once. Sampled while nominally healthy, donors likely had unrecorded immune exposures. The CDR3 runs 17 residues. The germline V gene has CDR1 ENHRY and CDR2 SYGVKD. V was clipped by 0 bases and J by 9 bases; unmatched bases: 10. This clone appeared a few times. Sequencing input: PBMCs. The receptor was derived from a woman aged 18-29 years in good health and CMV-seropositive. This chain connects TRBV10-3 to TRBJ1-6; 8 nucleotides line up with TRBD1. The DNA for the CDR3 is TGTGCCATCAGTGAGTCGACTCTTTGGACAGGGAGTTCACCCCTCCACTTT. Translation gives CAISESTLWTGSSPLHF.